The 13 T cell receptor beta chains given below trace back to one sample, sequenced in a study of resident and recirculating memory T cells in vitiligo. This table comes from immunoSEQ multiplex PCR, and its TCRdb copy is limited to in-frame clones, with some not included. The repertoire holds around 43,000 clones, with around nine tenths as singletons. Sequenced input: blood. Every receptor here comes from a male donor with vitiligo.

This clone came up once. The rearrangement uses TRBV7-8 and TRBJ2-2; 7 bases are a match to TRBD1. Germline values: CDR1 SGHVS, CDR2 FQNEAQ. The CDR3 runs 16 residues. Trimming at V came to 1 base and at J to 5 bases, leaving 7 bases not matched to a gene. This chain's CDR3 is CASSLVRTGGTGELFF. CDR3 DNA: TGTGCCAGCAGCTTAGTAAGGACAGGCGGGACCGGGGAGCTGTTTTTT.

The chain couples TRBV6-1 to TRBJ1-5; 8 bases align to TRBD1. The CDR3 has 16 amino acids. J was trimmed by 4 bases and V by 2 bases; bases with no gene match: 7. Germline CDR1 MNHNS, CDR2 SASEGT. In nucleotides, the CDR3 is TGTGCCAGCAGTGAAAAATCCACAGGGGGAAATCAGCCCCAGCATTTT. Its translation: CASSEKSTGGNQPQHF.

This clone was seen once. V gene TRBV4-1 combines with J gene TRBJ1-2; D ambiguous. The V gene lost 1 base and the J gene lost 7 bases, with 10 bases spanning the gap. In germline, CDR1 is MGHRA, CDR2 YSYEKL. The CDR3 runs 13 residues. CDR3 region: CASSQGVAGGYTF. The CDR3 nucleotides read TGCGCCAGCAGCCAAGGGGTGGCGGGTGGCTACACCTTC.

With respect to this clone: This CDR3 fails to terminate in the conserved phenylalanine or tryptophan, so it likely reflects a read error. The rearrangement links TRBV7-8 to TRBJ2-7; 8 bases are shared with TRBD2. CDR3 length: 13 amino acids. Germline CDR1 SGHVS, CDR2 FQNEAQ. The V and J ends lost 8 bases and 6 bases, in that order; junction bases with no gene match: 9. CDR3 bases: TGTGCCAGCTCCGTTCGACGGGGGGGCGAGCAGTACCTC. Protein sequence: CASSVRRGGEQYL.

The V gene is TRBV6-6, the J gene TRBJ2-5, with TRBD1 identical over 10 bases. The germline gives CDR1 MNHNY, CDR2 SVGAGI (reference sequence). This CDR3 is built from 13 residues. Trimming took 7 bases from V and 11 from J; bases not matched to a gene: 10. The CDR3 nucleotides are TGTGCCAGCACGGGACAGGGGCGCGCAGATCAGTACTTC. Amino acid sequence: CASTGQGRADQYF.

The chain has TRBV7-2 and TRBJ2-1; 12 bases are a match to TRBD2. The CDR3 sequence is 16 residues long. Germline-derived CDR1 and CDR2 are SGHTA and FQGNSA. With V trimmed by 4 bases and J by 4 bases, 5 bases remained unmatched. In DNA form, the CDR3 reads TGTGCCAGCAGCTCCTCTAGCGGGGGGGCATACAATGAGCAGTTCTTC. It codes for CASSSSSGGAYNEQFF.

CDR3: CASGLILQRGGGNQPQHF. As DNA, the CDR3 is TGTGCTAGTGGTTTGATCCTACAGAGAGGGGGAGGCAATCAGCCCCAGCATTTT. V usage is TRBV12-5 and J usage is TRBJ1-5; possible D gene TRBD1, 6 bases. This CDR3 has 18 amino acids. The V gene's germline CDR1 is LGHNT and CDR2 FRNRAP. Trimming removed 2 bases at V and 2 bases at J, with 19 bases between.

The CDR3 here is CASSRPGQGHNEQFF. The CDR3 DNA follows: TGTGCCAGCAGTCGCCCTGGACAGGGCCACAATGAGCAGTTCTTC. The chain uses TRBV27 and TRBJ2-1; 8 nucleotides match TRBD1. The V segment lost 5 bases and the J segment 5 bases; nucleotides outside the gene matches: 8. CDR1 is MNHEY and CDR2 is SMNVEV in the germline V gene (reference sequence). The CDR3 is 15 residues long.

In this sample, this clone turned up once. J is TRBJ2-5 and V is TRBV2; weak D call: TRBD2 (7 bases). The germline V gene has CDR1 SNHLY and CDR2 FYNNEI. V shed 9 bases and J shed 7 bases, with 12 bases lying between them. CDR3 size: 11 residues. The CDR3 is CASHREGTQYF. The CDR3 DNA sequence: TGTGCCAGTCACAGGGAGGGGACCCAGTACTTC.

Only a few counts were recorded for this clone. The chain employs TRBV7-8 and TRBJ1-2; 7 bases match TRBD1. CDR1 is SGHVS, CDR2 FQNEAQ, per germline. The V segment lost 4 bases and the J segment 6 bases; nucleotides outside the gene matches: 8. The CDR3 has 14 amino acids. CDR3 DNA sequence: TGTGCCAGCAGCTCGACAGGGTCACGGAATGGCTACACCTTC. This encodes CASSSTGSRNGYTF.

The V and J genes are TRBV30 and TRBJ2-5, with D hard to call. Germline V gene lookup returns CDR1 GTSNPN and CDR2 SVGIG (reference sequence). The CDR3 is 11 residues long. With 4 bases removed from V and 5 bases from J, the gap between germline ends came to 8 bases. The CDR3 is CAWTVRETQYF. The CDR3 DNA reads TGTGCCTGGACCGTCAGGGAGACCCAGTACTTC.

This chain connects TRBV5-4 to TRBJ2-2, with D perhaps matching TRBD1 (6 bases). V lost 2 bases and J 0 bases, leaving 11 bases between the germline ends. The CDR3 has 16 amino acids. CDR1 is SGHNT, CDR2 YYREEE, per germline (reference sequence). The CDR3 sequence is CASSFRQAPNTGELFF. As DNA, the CDR3 is TGTGCCAGCAGCTTTCGACAGGCTCCGAACACCGGGGAGCTGTTTTTT.

J is TRBJ1-1 and V is TRBV29-1, with no clear D. This CDR3 spans 14 amino acids. V lost 4 bases and J 0 bases, leaving 12 bases between the germline ends. The V gene's germline CDR1 is SQVTM and CDR2 ANQGSEA. The CDR3 DNA is TGCAGCGTTGCCCCCCTGACTTTGAACACTGAAGCTTTCTTT. Translation: CSVAPLTLNTEAFF.